The text below deals with one T cell receptor (beta chain). The antigen remains undetermined. Generated by immunoSEQ multiplex PCR, the TCRdb table keeps only in-frame clones and is missing some. The sample has 150,000 or so clones, 70% to 80% seen once. This entry comes from a study of cytotoxic CD8 clonotypes in ibrutinib-treated CLL. Regarding the study as a whole: Clonality grew at ibrutinib response; at progression, it decreased back toward baseline. Baseline clonality was higher than in age-matched healthy donors and moved in step with circulating CD8+ T-cell counts. Public clonotypes were uncommon and contracted or stayed stable on treatment.

The receptor was derived from a human donor with chronic lymphocytic leukemia. This specimen was PBMCs, taken after 12 months of ibrutinib treatment.

CDR3 sequence (DNA): TGTGCCAGCAGTTTGGGTTGGGGACAGGGGGCTTCTGGCTACACCTTC. Protein sequence: CASSLGWGQGASGYTF. The chain recombines TRBV28 with TRBJ1-2; 12 positions agree with TRBD1. Germline V gene sequence: CDR1 MDHEN, CDR2 SYDVKM. There are 16 residues in the CDR3. With V trimmed by 3 bases and J by 7 bases, 9 bases remained unmatched.